The 17 T cell receptor beta chains below all came from one sample that was sequenced in a study of vaccination effects on CD4 cells after COVID-19. Prior to sequencing, the ViraFEST assay stimulated PBMC with viral peptide pools, which expanded the antigen-specific CD4+ T cells. Culture proceeded for approximately nine days, and CD4+ T cells were then isolated. Antigen specificity for these receptors is unknown. Sequencing was performed with immunoSEQ multiplex PCR; in TCRdb, only in-frame clones are kept and a portion is missing. The table records some 79,000 clones, approximately 74% of them present only once. The specimen comprised CD4+ T cells from PBMCs cultured with HCoV-229E spike peptides, sampled before COVID-19 vaccination. These receptors all stem from a human donor who received a COVID-19 vaccine.

The rearrangement links TRBV5-4 to TRBJ1-4; TRBD1 might be the D (5 bases). The V end was cut by 4 bases, the J end by 5 bases, with 15 bases between. Germline-derived CDR1 and CDR2 are SGHNT and YYREEE (reference sequence). The CDR3 sequence is 15 residues long. In DNA, the CDR3 is TGTGCCAGCAGCCAGCAGGGAGTCTCGAATGAAAAACTGTTTTTT. Its translation: CASSQQGVSNEKLFF.

The V gene is TRBV7-9, the J gene TRBJ2-2; 11 bases are shared with TRBD2. V dropped 5 bases and J dropped 0; count of bases not matched to a gene: 5. Germline-derived CDR1 and CDR2 are SEHNR and FQNEAQ (reference sequence). This CDR3 spans 17 amino acids. CDR3 sequence: CASSTTSGDANTGELFF. The CDR3 DNA follows: TGTGCCAGCAGCACGACTAGCGGGGACGCGAACACCGGGGAGCTGTTTTTT.

The rearrangement links TRBV7-9 to TRBJ1-2; 10 positions agree with TRBD1. The CDR3 runs 14 residues. Trimming at V came to 1 base and at J to 8 bases, leaving 4 bases not matched to a gene. Germline V CDR1 and CDR2: SEHNR, FQNEAQ (reference sequence). The CDR3 DNA reads as TGTGCCAGCAGCTTAGGACAGGGGGCGAAGGGCTACACCTTC. This gives the protein CASSLGQGAKGYTF.

The chain carries TRBV3-1 (or the pseudogene TRBV3-2) and TRBJ2-1; tentative D call: TRBD2 (6 bases). Trimming removed 4 bases at V and 6 bases at J, with 10 bases between. Germline V lookup: CDR1 LGHDT, CDR2 YNNKEL (reference sequence). This CDR3 spans 13 amino acids. The CDR3 sequence is CASSPGLRNEQFF. The CDR3 DNA follows: TGTGCCAGCAGCCCGGGACTCCGCAATGAGCAGTTCTTC.

This clone was recorded only once. The chain uses TRBV7-3 and TRBJ2-1; possibly TRBD1 or TRBD2 for D (5 bases each). The germline V gene encodes CDR1 SGHTA and CDR2 FQGTGA. Trimming took off 5 bases at V and 9 bases at J, with 14 bases between the two ends. The CDR3 spans 13 residues. The CDR3 coding sequence is TGTGCCAGCAGCCGGGACGAGGTCGGTGAGCAGTTCTTC. Protein sequence: CASSRDEVGEQFF. Drawing the rest from reference TRBV7-3 and TRBJ2-1, the complete variable domain is GAGVSQTPSNKVTEKGKYVELRCDPISGHTALYWYRQSLGQGPEFLIYFQGTGAADDSGLPNDRFFAVRPEGSVSTLKIQRTERGDSAVYLCASSRDEVGEQFFGPGTRLTVL.

This rearrangement joins TRBV7-9 to TRBJ1-1; D uncertain. This CDR3 is 14 amino acids long. Per germline, CDR1 SEHNR and CDR2 FQNEAQ (reference sequence). Trimming pared 4 bases from V and 1 base from J, leaving 10 bases between. CDR3 sequence (DNA): TGTGCCAGCAGCTCAAAGGGTCAGAACACTGAAGCTTTCTTT. This translates into CASSSKGQNTEAFF.

The rearrangement joins TRBV6-1 to TRBJ2-5; TRBD1 might be the D (7 bases). There are 16 residues in the CDR3. The ends were cut back, 4 bases at V and 4 bases at J, with 19 bases in the middle. Germline CDR1 is MNHNS and CDR2 is SASEGT. The DNA of the CDR3 is TGTGCCAGCAGTGTTAGAATCTACAGGGGAGGAGAGACCCAGTACTTC. It specifies CASSVRIYRGGETQYF.

The V and J genes are TRBV11-2 and TRBJ2-3, with TRBD1 identical over 9 bases. The CDR3 has 15 residues. Germline V lookup: CDR1 SGHAT, CDR2 FQNNGV. With V trimmed by 1 base and J by 4 bases, 3 bases remained unmatched. CDR3 loop: CASSLGTGEPDTQYF. The CDR3 coding sequence is TGTGCCAGCAGCTTAGGGACAGGGGAGCCAGATACGCAGTATTTT.

The chain carries TRBV19 and TRBJ1-5, with D hard to call. From germline, CDR1 is LNHDA and CDR2 SQIVND (reference sequence). CDR3 length equals 13 residues. Trimming left V 6 bases short and J 2 bases short, with 8 bases between. CDR3 sequence (DNA): TGTGCCAGTAGGGACTCTGGCAATCAGCCCCAGCATTTT. Residues: CASRDSGNQPQHF.

V usage is TRBV19 and J usage is TRBJ1-1; D is uncertain. The CDR3 covers 13 residues. CDR1 and CDR2 from the germline V gene are LNHDA and SQIVND (reference sequence). Trimming took off 6 bases at V and 2 bases at J, with 10 bases between the two ends. CDR3 region: CASSYKFNTEAFF. In DNA, the CDR3 is TGTGCCAGTAGCTACAAATTCAACACTGAAGCTTTCTTT.

The genes are TRBV21-1 and TRBJ2-7. TRBV21-1 is a pseudogene. The CDR3 consists of 16 residues. In DNA, the CDR3 is TGTGCCAGCAGCAAAGAGACGATGGACGGAACCTACGAGCAGTACGTC. Its translation is CASSKETMDGTYEQYV.

This clone was detected a few times. The rearrangement links TRBV6-2 or TRBV6-3 to TRBJ2-2; D unclear. Trimming shortened V by 8 bases and J by 0 bases, and 10 bases separated the two germline ends. The CDR3 spans 14 residues. Germline lookup yields CDR1 MNHEY and CDR2 SVGEGT. CDR3 DNA sequence: TGTGCCAGCTGCCGATCACCGAACACCGGGGAGCTGTTTTTT. Amino acid sequence: CASCRSPNTGELFF.

This chain's CDR3 is CASSAHGSTGESTDTQYF. The CDR3 DNA is TGTGCCAGCAGCGCGCATGGATCGACAGGGGAGAGCACAGATACGCAGTATTTT. The gene calls are TRBV5-6 and TRBJ2-3, with 8 bases aligning to TRBD1. This CDR3 contains 18 residues. Germline CDR1 is SGHDT and CDR2 is YYEEEE. V was pared by 4 bases and J by 0 bases, with 13 bases of the junction left unmatched.

This rearrangement joins TRBV7-8 to TRBJ1-2; 9 bases match TRBD1. V lost 5 bases to trimming and J lost 4 bases; unmatched junction nucleotides: 11. CDR1 is SGHVS, CDR2 FQNEAQ, per germline. The CDR3 spans 16 residues. CDR3: CASSPSPTGGGYGYTF. In DNA form, the CDR3 reads TGTGCCAGCAGCCCCAGCCCGACAGGGGGGGGCTATGGCTACACCTTC.

CDR3 sequence: CASSYGRGSGANVLTF. The CDR3 bases are TGTGCCAGCAGTTACGGCCGGGGCTCTGGGGCCAACGTCCTGACTTTC. The chain employs TRBV6-5 and TRBJ2-6, with D possibly matching TRBD2 (5 bases). CDR3 size: 16 residues. CDR1 and CDR2 from the germline V gene are MNHEY and SVGAGI. V was clipped by 2 bases and J by 0 bases, with 8 bases between them.

The rearrangement uses TRBV5-4 and TRBJ1-2; D unresolved. Deletions cut 4 bases from V and 2 bases from J, with 15 bases between. This CDR3 is built from 15 residues. The germline V gene encodes CDR1 SGHNT and CDR2 YYREEE (reference sequence). CDR3 amino acids: CASSQIGSVNYGYTF. The CDR3 bases are TGTGCCAGCAGCCAGATAGGCAGTGTAAACTATGGCTACACCTTC.

V gene TRBV6-6 combines with J gene TRBJ2-2; D is unclear. CDR1 and CDR2 from the germline V gene are MNHNY and SVGAGI (reference sequence). The ends were cut back, 0 bases at V and 1 base at J, with 6 bases in the middle. This CDR3 spans 15 amino acids. CDR3 DNA: TGTGCCAGCAGTTACTCAGCTGAGAACACCGGGGAGCTGTTTTTT. It yields the protein CASSYSAENTGELFF.